This entry lists 16 T cell receptor beta chains sequenced from one sample in a study of CD8+CD57+ T cells in acquired aplastic anemia. The study profiled TCR beta VDJ and CDR3 using genomic DNA as template. MiXCR, run by TCRdb on the reads, gives a single entry per CDR3 protein. Of about 42,000 distinct CDR3 sequences listed, around 67% are singletons. Sequencing was performed on sorted CD4+, CD8+, or CD8+CD57+ T cells (not recorded which) from PBMCs. The receptors stem from a human donor in good health, serving as a control.

This clonotype appeared once. The chain recombines TRBV20-1 with TRBJ1-5; D not certain. V dropped 6 bases and J dropped 2 bases, with 14 bases sitting between them. The germline gives CDR1 DFQATT, CDR2 SNEGSKA (reference sequence). The CDR3 is 14 residues long. CDR3 coding DNA: TGCAGTGCCCGAGAGGGTGGAGGCAATCAGCCCCAGCATTTT. This encodes CSAREGGGNQPQHF.

The chain is built from TRBV11-2 and TRBJ2-2, with 11 bases fitting TRBD1. After removal of 4 bases from V and 2 bases from J, the junction contained 12 bases not matched to a gene. The CDR3 is 19 amino acids. From germline, CDR1 is SGHAT and CDR2 FQNNGV. DNA for the CDR3: TGTGCCAGCAGCTCCGTCTGGGACAGGGGGATCAGAAACACCGGGGAGCTGTTTTTT. Its translation: CASSSVWDRGIRNTGELFF.

There are a few counts of this clonotype. The chain recombines TRBV19 with TRBJ1-2; D call uncertain. The CDR3 is 11 residues long. Germline CDR1 reads LNHDA; CDR2 reads SQIVND (reference sequence). Trimming shortened V by 4 bases and J by 3 bases, and 3 bases separated the two germline ends. As DNA, the CDR3 is TGTGCCAGTAGTACCGACTATGGCTACACCTTC. Translation gives CASSTDYGYTF. Combining the CDR3 with reference TRBV19 and TRBJ1-2 gives the whole variable domain DGGITQSPKYLFRKEGQNVTLSCEQNLNHDAMYWYRQDPGQGLRLIYYSQIVNDFQKGDIAEGYSVSREKKESFPLTVTSAQKNPTAFYLCASSTDYGYTFGSGTRLTVV.

The J gene is TRBJ1-6, the V gene TRBV9; 7 bases are a match to TRBD1. Germline CDR1 reads SGDLS; CDR2 reads YYNGEE. J gave up 4 bases and V 1 base, and 8 bases lay outside the gene matches. This CDR3 comprises 17 residues. The CDR3 DNA is TGTGCCAGCAGCGTAACCGGGACAGAGGGTTATAATTCACCCCTCCACTTT. Translation: CASSVTGTEGYNSPLHF.

This clonotype was counted between two and nine times. The chain couples TRBV25-1 to TRBJ2-3; D is unclear. Germline CDR1 is MGHDK and CDR2 is SYGVNS. The length of the CDR3 is 12 residues. V lost 4 bases and J lost 6, with 8 bases in between. This CDR3 is CASSASLDTQYF. DNA of the CDR3: TGTGCCAGCAGTGCCTCATTGGATACGCAGTATTTT.

J is TRBJ1-2 and V is TRBV19; no reliable D call. Germline V gives CDR1 LNHDA, CDR2 SQIVND (reference sequence). Trimming took off 8 bases at V and 8 bases at J, with 15 bases between the two ends. The CDR3 contains 12 residues. CDR3 amino acids: CASRQIGRGYTF. DNA of the CDR3: TGTGCCAGTCGTCAAATCGGTCGCGGCTACACCTTC.

This clonotype has at least ten counts. The V gene is TRBV19, the J gene TRBJ1-5; 12 positions match TRBD1. This CDR3 comprises 18 residues. Germline CDR1 LNHDA, CDR2 SQIVND (reference sequence). With V trimmed by 4 bases and J by 0 bases, 7 bases remained unmatched. CDR3 amino acids: CASSTWDRGLGSNQPQHF. CDR3 bases: TGTGCCAGTAGTACCTGGGACAGGGGGCTGGGTAGCAATCAGCCCCAGCATTTT.

In its sample, this clonotype was seen once. The chain employs TRBV7-9 and TRBJ1-2, with 7 nucleotides matching TRBD1. CDR1 is SEHNR and CDR2 is FQNEAQ in the germline V gene (reference sequence). Germline trimming cut 4 bases from V and 5 bases from J; bases unmatched to any gene: 4. The CDR3 length is 13 residues. The CDR3 loop is CASSSGQAYGYTF. In DNA form, the CDR3 reads TGTGCCAGCAGCTCAGGACAGGCATATGGCTACACCTTC. Combining the CDR3 with reference TRBV7-9 and TRBJ1-2 gives the whole variable domain DTGVSQNPRHKITKRGQNVTFRCDPISEHNRLYWYRQTLGQGPEFLTYFQNEAQLEKSRLLSDRFSAERPKGSFSTLEIQRTEQGDSAMYLCASSSGQAYGYTFGSGTRLTVV.

This chain joins TRBV5-1 and TRBJ1-2, with D unclear. The CDR3 consists of 15 residues. Trimming shortened V by 0 bases and J by 10 bases, and 19 bases separated the two germline ends. Germline lookup yields CDR1 SGHRS and CDR2 YFSETQ. This CDR3 reads CASSLAFGVLDDYTF. In DNA form, the CDR3 reads TGCGCCAGCAGCTTGGCCTTTGGGGTACTGGATGACTACACCTTC.

V and J are TRBV5-1 and TRBJ1-2; D is unresolved. The CDR3 has 13 residues. V gave up 4 bases and J gave up 2 bases, with 9 bases separating them. Germline CDR1 is SGHRS and CDR2 is YFSETQ. CDR3 sequence reads: CASSPTENYGYTF. The CDR3 nucleotides are TGCGCCAGCAGCCCGACCGAGAACTATGGCTACACCTTC.

The rearrangement uses TRBV7-2 and TRBJ2-7; TRBD2 aligns across 11 bases. Germline assignment: CDR1 SGHTA and CDR2 FQGNSA. Trimming took 11 bases from V and 3 from J; bases not matched to a gene: 9. The CDR3 sequence is 14 residues long. CDR3 region: CAATTSGVFYEQYV. The CDR3 bases are TGTGCCGCTACGACTAGCGGGGTATTCTACGAGCAGTACGTC.

The V gene is TRBV4-2, the J gene TRBJ2-7, with a weak D call TRBD1 (6 bases). The CDR3 covers 15 residues. Trimming pared 1 base from V and 3 bases from J, leaving 13 bases between. CDR1 and CDR2 (germline): LGHNA, YNFKEQ. The CDR3 protein is CASSQATGEYYEQYF. The CDR3 nucleotides read TGTGCCAGCAGCCAAGCGACAGGAGAGTACTACGAGCAGTACTTC.

This chain joins TRBV10-1 and TRBJ2-1; D remains ambiguous. Germline loops: CDR1 WNHNN, CDR2 SYGVQD (reference sequence). The ends were cut back, 7 bases at V and 12 bases at J, with 10 bases in the middle. The CDR3 length is 10 residues. CDR3 DNA: TGCGCCAGCAATAATCCCGCGCAGTTCTTC. This encodes CASNNPAQFF.

This clonotype was seen at least ten times. Here the CDR3 reads CASSLGLGAYEQYF. In nucleotides, the CDR3 is TGTGCCAGCAGCCTGGGACTAGGCGCGTACGAGCAGTACTTC. The chain employs TRBV5-6 and TRBJ2-7, with 8 bases identical to TRBD2. Germline lookup yields CDR1 SGHDT and CDR2 YYEEEE. Trimming took 4 bases from V and 4 from J; bases not matched to a gene: 7. The CDR3 runs to 14 residues.

This clonotype has ten or more counts. V and J are TRBV20-1 and TRBJ1-2; D possibly corresponds to TRBD1 (5 bases). The ends were cut back, 0 bases at V and 2 bases at J, with 10 bases in the middle. The CDR3 is made up of 14 amino acids. Germline CDR1 and CDR2: DFQATT and SNEGSKA (reference sequence). The CDR3 reads CSARESGTNYGYTF. DNA for the CDR3: TGCAGTGCTAGAGAGTCCGGGACCAACTATGGCTACACCTTC.

In its sample, this clonotype was seen many times. This chain connects TRBV27 to TRBJ2-1; tentatively, D is TRBD1 (6 bases). Germline CDR1 reads MNHEY; CDR2 reads SMNVEV (reference sequence). V was shortened by 5 bases and J by 1 base, with 15 bases between the two germline ends. The CDR3 is 16 amino acids. The CDR3 nucleotides read TGTGCCAGCAGTCCCCAGGGGCCGCTATCCTACAATGAGCAGTTCTTC. Residues: CASSPQGPLSYNEQFF.